This T cell receptor (beta chain) comes out of a study of T cell responses to AZD1222 COVID-19 vaccine. Overall study findings and caveats: Among AZD1222 vaccinees, only 5 to 7 were seropositive at baseline.

The table came from immunoSEQ multiplex PCR; TCRdb's copy has only in-frame clones and leaves some out. The top ten clones hold 1.3% of a sample with under 90,000 clones, around 82% of them seen once. With respect to this clone: Its target is unknown.

J was trimmed by 9 bases and V by 0 bases; bases with no gene match: 5. The CDR3 covers 15 residues. Germline CDR1 reads LNHDA; CDR2 reads SQIVND (reference sequence). Second-dose intervals of approximately 4 or approximately 12 weeks were pooled. This rearrangement joins TRBV19 to TRBJ2-1; 10 bases match TRBD2. The TCR sequence derives from an adult who received the AZD1222 COVID-19 vaccine. Sample: peripheral blood, taken 28 days after the second AZD1222 dose. In DNA, the CDR3 is TGTGCCAGTAGTATAGAGGGGACTAGCGCAATTGAGCAGTTCTTC. This gives the protein CASSIEGTSAIEQFF. Drawing the rest from reference TRBV19 and TRBJ2-1, the complete variable domain is DGGITQSPKYLFRKEGQNVTLSCEQNLNHDAMYWYRQDPGQGLRLIYYSQIVNDFQKGDIAEGYSVSREKKESFPLTVTSAQKNPTAFYLCASSIEGTSAIEQFFGPGTRLTVL.